This paragraph reports one T cell receptor (beta chain). This sample was included in a study of T cell changes during pregnancy in multiple sclerosis. Assay: immunoSEQ multiplex PCR; the TCRdb copy retains only in-frame clones and omits some. The sample comprises about 60,000 clones, roughly 89% of which are singletons, and 0.4% to 0.5% rests with the top ten. Unmatched junction bases numbered 3, after V lost 2 bases and J lost 3 bases. Germline V CDR1 and CDR2: LGHNA, YNFKEQ. This CDR3 is built from 14 residues. The sequence was collected from a female donor in good health, enrolled as a control in a pregnancy study. The material was CD4+ T cells from peripheral blood mononuclear cells, obtained after pregnancy. V and J are TRBV4-2 and TRBJ2-5, with 7 bases identical to TRBD1. CDR3: CASSQTGTEETQYF. In DNA form, the CDR3 reads TGTGCCAGCAGCCAAACCGGGACAGAAGAGACCCAGTACTTC.